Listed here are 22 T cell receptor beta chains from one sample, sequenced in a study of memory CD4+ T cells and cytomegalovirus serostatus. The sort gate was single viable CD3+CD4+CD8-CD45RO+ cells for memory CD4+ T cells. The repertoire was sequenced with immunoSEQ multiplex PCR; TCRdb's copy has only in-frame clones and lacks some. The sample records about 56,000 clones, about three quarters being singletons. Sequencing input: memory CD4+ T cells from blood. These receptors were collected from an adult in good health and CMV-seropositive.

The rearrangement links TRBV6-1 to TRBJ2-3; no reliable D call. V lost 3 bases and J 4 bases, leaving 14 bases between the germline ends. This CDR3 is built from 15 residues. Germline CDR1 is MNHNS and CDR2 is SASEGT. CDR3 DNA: TGTGCCAGCAGTGACGTGGTGGGCCGCGCAGATACGCAGTATTTT. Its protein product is CASSDVVGRADTQYF.

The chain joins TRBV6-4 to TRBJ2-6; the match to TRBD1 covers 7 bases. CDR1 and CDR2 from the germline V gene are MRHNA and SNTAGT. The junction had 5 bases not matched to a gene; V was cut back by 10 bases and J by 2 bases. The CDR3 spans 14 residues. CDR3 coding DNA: TGTGCCACCGGACAGGATCCTGGGGCCAACGTCCTGACTTTC. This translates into CATGQDPGANVLTF.

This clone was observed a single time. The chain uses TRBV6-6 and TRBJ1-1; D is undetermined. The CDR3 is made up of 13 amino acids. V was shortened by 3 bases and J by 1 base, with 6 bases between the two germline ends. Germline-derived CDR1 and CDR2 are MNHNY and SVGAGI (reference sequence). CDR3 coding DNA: TGTGCCAGCAGTTATCAGGCGAACACTGAAGCTTTCTTT. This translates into CASSYQANTEAFF.

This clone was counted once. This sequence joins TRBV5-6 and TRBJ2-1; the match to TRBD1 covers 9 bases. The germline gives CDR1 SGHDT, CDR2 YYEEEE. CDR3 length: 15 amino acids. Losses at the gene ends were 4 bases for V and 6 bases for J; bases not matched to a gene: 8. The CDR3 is CASSHNRGPSNEQFF. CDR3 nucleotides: TGTGCCAGCAGCCATAACAGGGGGCCCTCCAATGAGCAGTTCTTC. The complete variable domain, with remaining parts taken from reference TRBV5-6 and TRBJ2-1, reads DAGVTQSPTHLIKTRGQQVTLRCSPKSGHDTVSWYQQALGQGPQFIFQYYEEEERQRGNFPDRFSGHQFPNYSSELNVNALLLGDSALYLCASSHNRGPSNEQFFGPGTRLTVL.

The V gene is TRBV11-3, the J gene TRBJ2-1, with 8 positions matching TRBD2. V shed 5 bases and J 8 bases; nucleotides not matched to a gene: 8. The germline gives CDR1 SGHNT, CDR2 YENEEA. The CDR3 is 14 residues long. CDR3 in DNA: TGTGCCAGCAGCATTAGGACTAGCATCGATGAGCAGTTCTTC. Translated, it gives CASSIRTSIDEQFF. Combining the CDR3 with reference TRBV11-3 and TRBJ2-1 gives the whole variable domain EAGVVQSPRYKIIEKKQPVAFWCNPISGHNTLYWYLQNLGQGPELLIRYENEEAVDDSQLPKDRFSAERLKGVDSTLKIQPAELGDSAVYLCASSIRTSIDEQFFGPGTRLTVL.

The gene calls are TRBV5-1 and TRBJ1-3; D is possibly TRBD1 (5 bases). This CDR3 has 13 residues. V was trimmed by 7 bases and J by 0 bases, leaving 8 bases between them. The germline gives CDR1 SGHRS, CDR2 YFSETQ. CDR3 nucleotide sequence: TGCGCCAGCGGACACGGCTCTGGAAACACCATATATTTT. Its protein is CASGHGSGNTIYF.

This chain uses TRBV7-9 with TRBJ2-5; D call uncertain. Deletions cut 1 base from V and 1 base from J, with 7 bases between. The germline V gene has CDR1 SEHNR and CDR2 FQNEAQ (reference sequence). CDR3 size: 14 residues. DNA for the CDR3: TGTGCCAGCAGCTTAGGTAGACTCCAAGAGACCCAGTACTTC. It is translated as CASSLGRLQETQYF.

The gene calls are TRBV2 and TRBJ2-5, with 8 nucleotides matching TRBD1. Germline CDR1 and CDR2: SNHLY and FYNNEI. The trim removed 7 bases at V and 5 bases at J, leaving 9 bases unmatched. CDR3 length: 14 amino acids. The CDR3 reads CASKSTGAIETQYF. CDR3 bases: TGTGCCAGCAAATCGACAGGGGCAATCGAGACCCAGTACTTC.

The CDR3 loop is CASSSLGTMNTGELFF. The CDR3 bases are TGTGCCAGTAGTTCCCTGGGGACTATGAACACCGGGGAGCTGTTTTTT. This rearrangement joins TRBV19 to TRBJ2-2, with 7 bases lining up with TRBD2. The V gene end was trimmed by 5 bases and the J gene end by 1 base; junction bases not matched to a gene: 7. From germline, CDR1 is LNHDA and CDR2 SQIVND (reference sequence). This CDR3 contains 16 residues.

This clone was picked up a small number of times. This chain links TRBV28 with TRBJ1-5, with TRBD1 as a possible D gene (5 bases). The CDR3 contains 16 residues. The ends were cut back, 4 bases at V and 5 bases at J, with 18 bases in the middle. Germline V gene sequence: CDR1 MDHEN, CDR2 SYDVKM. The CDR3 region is CASSSPFGSGYQPQHF. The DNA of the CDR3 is TGTGCCAGCAGTTCCCCCTTTGGTTCAGGGTATCAGCCCCAGCATTTT.

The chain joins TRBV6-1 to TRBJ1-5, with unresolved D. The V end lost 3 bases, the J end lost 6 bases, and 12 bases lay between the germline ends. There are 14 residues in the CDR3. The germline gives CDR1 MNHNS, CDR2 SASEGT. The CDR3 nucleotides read TGTGCCAGCAGTGATACATCGGAGGTTCAGCCCCAGCATTTT. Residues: CASSDTSEVQPQHF.

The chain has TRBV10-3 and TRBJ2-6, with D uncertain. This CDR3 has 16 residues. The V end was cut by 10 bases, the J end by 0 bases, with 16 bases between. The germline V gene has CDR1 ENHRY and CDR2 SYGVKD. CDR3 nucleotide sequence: TGTGCCACATTACCCCAGGTCAGCTCTGGGGCCAACGTCCTGACTTTC. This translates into CATLPQVSSGANVLTF.

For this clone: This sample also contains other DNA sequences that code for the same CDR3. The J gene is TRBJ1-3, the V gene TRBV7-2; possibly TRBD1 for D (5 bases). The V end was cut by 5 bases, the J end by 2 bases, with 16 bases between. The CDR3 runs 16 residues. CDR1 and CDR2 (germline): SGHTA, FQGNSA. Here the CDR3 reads CASSPQGQVAGNTIYF. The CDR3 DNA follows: TGTGCCAGCAGCCCCCAAGGACAAGTAGCTGGAAACACCATATATTTT.

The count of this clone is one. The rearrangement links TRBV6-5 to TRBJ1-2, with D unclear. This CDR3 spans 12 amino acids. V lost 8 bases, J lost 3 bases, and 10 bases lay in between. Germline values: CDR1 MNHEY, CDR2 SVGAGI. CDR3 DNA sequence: TGTGCCAGCTCTTCGGTGGACTATGGCTACACCTTC. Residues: CASSSVDYGYTF.

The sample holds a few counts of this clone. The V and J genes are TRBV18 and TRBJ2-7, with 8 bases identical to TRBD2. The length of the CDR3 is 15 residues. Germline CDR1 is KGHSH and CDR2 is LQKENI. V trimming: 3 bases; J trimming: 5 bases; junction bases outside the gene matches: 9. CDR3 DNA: TGTGCCAGCTCACCCTATGCGGGAGGCCCTAACGAGCAGTACGTC. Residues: CASSPYAGGPNEQYV.

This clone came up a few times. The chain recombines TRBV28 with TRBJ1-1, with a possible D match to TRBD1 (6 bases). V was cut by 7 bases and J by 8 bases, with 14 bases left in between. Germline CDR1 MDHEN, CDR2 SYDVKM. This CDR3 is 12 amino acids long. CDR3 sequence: CASKGDTREAFF. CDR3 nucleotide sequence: TGTGCCAGCAAAGGGGACACACGAGAAGCTTTCTTT.

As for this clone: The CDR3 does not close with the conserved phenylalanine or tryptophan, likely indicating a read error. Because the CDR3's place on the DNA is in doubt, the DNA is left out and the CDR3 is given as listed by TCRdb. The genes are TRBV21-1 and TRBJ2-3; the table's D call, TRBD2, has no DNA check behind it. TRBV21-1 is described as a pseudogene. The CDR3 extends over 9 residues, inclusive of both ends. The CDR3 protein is CASSSGSCL.

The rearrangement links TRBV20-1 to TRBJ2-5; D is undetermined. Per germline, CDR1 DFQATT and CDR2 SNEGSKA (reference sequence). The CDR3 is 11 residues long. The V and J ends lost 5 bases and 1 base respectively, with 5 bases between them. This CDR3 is CSAGFQETQYF. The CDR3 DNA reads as TGCAGTGCTGGCTTCCAAGAGACCCAGTACTTC.

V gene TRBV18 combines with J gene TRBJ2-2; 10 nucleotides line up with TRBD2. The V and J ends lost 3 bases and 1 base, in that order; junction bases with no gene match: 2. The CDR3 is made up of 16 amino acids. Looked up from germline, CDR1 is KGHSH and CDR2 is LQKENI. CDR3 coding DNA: TGTGCCAGCTCACCCCGGACTAGCGGGAACACCGGGGAGCTGTTTTTT. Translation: CASSPRTSGNTGELFF.

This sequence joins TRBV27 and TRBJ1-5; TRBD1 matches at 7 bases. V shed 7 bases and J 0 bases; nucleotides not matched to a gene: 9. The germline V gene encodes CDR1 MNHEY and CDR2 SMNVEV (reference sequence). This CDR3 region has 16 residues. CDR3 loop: CASKSSDRVSNQPQHF. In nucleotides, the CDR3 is TGTGCCAGCAAATCTTCAGACAGGGTTAGCAATCAGCCCCAGCATTTT.

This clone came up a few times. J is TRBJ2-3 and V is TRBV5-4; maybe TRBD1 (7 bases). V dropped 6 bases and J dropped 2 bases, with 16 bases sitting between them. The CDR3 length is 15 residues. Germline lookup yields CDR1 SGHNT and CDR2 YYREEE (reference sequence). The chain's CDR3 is CASTAGQWDTDTQYF. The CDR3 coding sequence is TGTGCCAGCACCGCGGGACAGTGGGACACAGATACGCAGTATTTT.

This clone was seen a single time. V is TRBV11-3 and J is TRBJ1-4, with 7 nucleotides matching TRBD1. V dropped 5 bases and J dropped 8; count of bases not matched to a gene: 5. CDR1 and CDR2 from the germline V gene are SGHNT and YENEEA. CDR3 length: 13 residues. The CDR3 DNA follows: TGTGCCAGCAGCCGGAGACAGGGAGAAAAACTGTTTTTT. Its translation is CASSRRQGEKLFF.